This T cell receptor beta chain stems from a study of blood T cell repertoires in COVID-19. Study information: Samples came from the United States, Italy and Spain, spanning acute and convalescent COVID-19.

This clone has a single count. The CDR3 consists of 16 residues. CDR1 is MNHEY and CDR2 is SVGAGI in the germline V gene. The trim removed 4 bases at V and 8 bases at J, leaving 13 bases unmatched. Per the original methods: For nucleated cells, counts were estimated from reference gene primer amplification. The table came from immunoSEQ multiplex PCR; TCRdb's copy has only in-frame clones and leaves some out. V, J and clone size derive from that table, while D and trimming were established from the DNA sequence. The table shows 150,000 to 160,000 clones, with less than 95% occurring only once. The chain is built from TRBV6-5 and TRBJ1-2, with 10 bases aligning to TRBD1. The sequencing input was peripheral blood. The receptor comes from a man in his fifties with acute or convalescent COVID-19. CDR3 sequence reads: CASSSTDDRGLGGYTF. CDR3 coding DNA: TGTGCCAGCAGTTCCACGGATGACAGGGGGCTAGGAGGCTACACCTTC.